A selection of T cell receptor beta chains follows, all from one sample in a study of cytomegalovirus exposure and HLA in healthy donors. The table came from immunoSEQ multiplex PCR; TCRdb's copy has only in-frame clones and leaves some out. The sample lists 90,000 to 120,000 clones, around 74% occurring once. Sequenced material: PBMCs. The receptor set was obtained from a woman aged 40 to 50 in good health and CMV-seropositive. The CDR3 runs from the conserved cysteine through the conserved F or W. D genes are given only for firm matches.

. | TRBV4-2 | CASSQDQLYGYTF
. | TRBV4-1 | CASRDNPVSGNQPQHF
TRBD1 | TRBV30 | CAWRDKGQGVIEQYF
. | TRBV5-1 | CASSLRRASSTDTQYF
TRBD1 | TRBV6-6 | CASSDTGGREKLFF
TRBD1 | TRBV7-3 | CASSLTGDRGYDHGYTF
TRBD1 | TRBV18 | CASSPSQGSTEAFF
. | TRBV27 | CASRDTLNTEAFF
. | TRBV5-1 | CASSLEQARSTEAFF
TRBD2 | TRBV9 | CASSPSGGGNNEQFF
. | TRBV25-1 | CASSGLDYEQYF
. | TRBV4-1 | CASSQGAGRDQPQHF
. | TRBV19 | CASSLTQASNQPQHF
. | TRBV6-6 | CASSPTGGNTIYF
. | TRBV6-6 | CASSYSSVDSNQPQHF
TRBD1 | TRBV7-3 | CASSLIGGRDTEAFF
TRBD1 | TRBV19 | CASRPGQGEAQPQHF
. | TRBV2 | CASSATGSQPQHF
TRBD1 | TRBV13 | CASSFQGAPNEQFF
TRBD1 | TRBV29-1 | CSVITGVGAYGYTF
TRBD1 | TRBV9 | CASSSHPGGRETQYF
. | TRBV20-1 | CSAARAGAAFF
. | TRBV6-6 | CASSYSGSSGNTIYF
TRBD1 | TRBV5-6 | CASSLPGTALNTEAFF
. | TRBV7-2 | CASSYRGRAESGYTF
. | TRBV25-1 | CASSEGGGGRSYGYTF
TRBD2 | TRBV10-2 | CASSRLAGALNEQFF
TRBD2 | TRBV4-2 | CASSAAGGPLETQYF
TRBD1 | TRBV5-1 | CASSLWDRGLSDGYTF
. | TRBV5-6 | CASSLAETQYF
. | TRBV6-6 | CASQGFYEQYF
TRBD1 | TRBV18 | CASSPYRGGSYGYTF
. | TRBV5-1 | CASSLGTFGTIYF
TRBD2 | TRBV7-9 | CASSLSPSGGNTGELFF
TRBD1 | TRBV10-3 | CAISDPGQGDQPQHF
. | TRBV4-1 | CASSSRGGLKSSYEQYF
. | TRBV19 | CASIWAAGNTIYF
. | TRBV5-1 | CASSKMGRDSYEQYF
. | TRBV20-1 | CSAKWTVGYTF
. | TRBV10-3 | CAISAWQGYEQYF
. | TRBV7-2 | CASSLVPRAGYEQYF
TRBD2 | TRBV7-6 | CASSLPIAGGRGTGELFF
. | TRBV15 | CATSRDGRSGGGYTF
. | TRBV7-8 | CAVKQVRNTEAFF
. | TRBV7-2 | CASSWTPDTQYF
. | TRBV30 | CAWSVVQGQFF
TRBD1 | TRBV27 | CASRSRGLGGHGYTF
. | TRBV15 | CATSRDQREPQHF
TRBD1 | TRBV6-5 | CASSPQTGTSYGYTF
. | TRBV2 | CASTEAYEQYF
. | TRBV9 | CASSVGGTEAFF
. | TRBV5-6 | CASSLAEEDSLYGYTF
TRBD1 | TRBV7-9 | CASSPRDRGLVTEAFF
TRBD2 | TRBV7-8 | CASSPPASGGYEQYF
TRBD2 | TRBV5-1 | CASSLTLAGARFF
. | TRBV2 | CASIVQARVNTEAFF
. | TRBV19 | CASGRTEAFF
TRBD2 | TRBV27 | CASSLRRGATTVYEQYF